The 19 T cell receptor beta chains listed next were all sequenced from one sample in a study of Ad26.COV2.S vaccination and SARS-CoV-2 variants. Clones were sequenced by immunoSEQ multiplex PCR, and TCRdb holds only the in-frame ones, with some missing. The data contain about 180,000 clones, around nine tenths of them singletons. This material consisted of peripheral blood, taken after recovery from COVID-19. These receptors all come from a human donor who had recovered from COVID-19.

CDR3 residues: CASSPGDEKLFF. The CDR3 nucleotides are TGTGCCAGCAGCCCCGGGGATGAAAAACTGTTTTTT. The chain recombines TRBV5-4 with TRBJ1-4; D not resolved. Trimming cost V 4 bases and J 6 bases, with 7 bases left between them. Germline CDR1 reads SGHNT; CDR2 reads YYREEE (reference sequence). This CDR3 spans 12 amino acids.

The rearrangement links TRBV4-1 to TRBJ1-5, with 9 positions matching TRBD1. CDR3 size: 15 residues. Germline lookup yields CDR1 MGHRA and CDR2 YSYEKL. J was trimmed by 3 bases and V by 4 bases; bases with no gene match: 4. Here the CDR3 DNA reads TGCGCCAGCAGCCTGGGACAGGGTTACAATCAGCCCCAGCATTTT. Translated: CASSLGQGYNQPQHF.

The gene calls are TRBV4-1 and TRBJ1-1; tentative D call: TRBD1 (6 bases). The CDR3 runs 15 residues. V lost 4 bases to trimming and J lost 4 bases, with 16 bases between them. Germline assignment: CDR1 MGHRA and CDR2 YSYEKL. CDR3: CASSLAGGLVTEAFF. CDR3 coding DNA: TGCGCCAGCAGCCTGGCTGGGGGGCTCGTCACTGAAGCTTTCTTT.

J is TRBJ1-1 and V is TRBV18; 11 bases are a match to TRBD1. This CDR3 spans 14 amino acids. The germline CDR1 and CDR2 sequences are KGHSH and LQKENI. Losses at the gene ends were 6 bases for V and 2 bases for J; bases not matched to a gene: 2. The CDR3 loop is CASSGQGANTEAFF. The CDR3 region has the DNA TGTGCCAGCTCCGGACAGGGGGCCAACACTGAAGCTTTCTTT. The full variable domain, completed using reference TRBV18 and TRBJ1-1, is NAGVMQNPRHLVRRRGQEARLRCSPMKGHSHVYWYRQLPEEGLKFMVYLQKENIIDESGMPKERFSAEFPKEGPSILRIQQVVRGDSAAYFCASSGQGANTEAFFGQGTRLTVV.

The rearrangement joins TRBV6-5 to TRBJ2-5; no reliable D call. The V gene lost 6 bases and the J gene lost 9 bases, with 20 bases spanning the gap. CDR3 length equals 14 residues. The germline V gene encodes CDR1 MNHEY and CDR2 SVGAGI. CDR3 coding DNA: TGTGCCAGCAGCCGAATGGACCGACTCATGGCCCAGTACTTC. Its translation is CASSRMDRLMAQYF.

This chain connects TRBV30 to TRBJ2-7; 7 nucleotides align to TRBD2. Trimming took 0 bases from V and 3 from J; bases not matched to a gene: 11. Germline V gene lookup returns CDR1 GTSNPN and CDR2 SVGIG (reference sequence). This CDR3 has 16 residues. Here the CDR3 reads CAWSVKIGAGVYEQYF. CDR3 in DNA: TGTGCCTGGAGTGTAAAGATAGGGGCGGGGGTCTACGAGCAGTACTTC.

In nucleotides, the CDR3 is TGTGCCAGCAGTTCCCTCCGGTCCAGCGTCTGGGAGACCCAGTACTTC. Its protein is CASSSLRSSVWETQYF. The V call is TRBV28, the J call TRBJ2-5; D unresolved. From germline, CDR1 is MDHEN and CDR2 SYDVKM. The CDR3 contains 16 residues. Trimming removed 4 bases from V and 5 bases from J, with 20 bases in between.

The sample holds one count of this clone. The J gene is TRBJ2-1, the V gene TRBV27; 8 bases are shared with TRBD2. The J segment lost 6 bases and the V segment lost 5 bases, leaving 12 bases of the junction unmatched. This CDR3 region has 16 residues. CDR1 MNHEY and CDR2 SMNVEV come from the germline V gene (reference sequence). The CDR3 DNA is TGTGCCAGCAGTCCCCTCGGGGCGGGAGGATCCAATGAGCAGTTCTTC. The encoded protein is CASSPLGAGGSNEQFF.

This clone appeared once. The V call is TRBV5-1, the J call TRBJ1-2; 9 bases line up with TRBD1. The CDR3 spans 15 residues. CDR1 is SGHRS and CDR2 is YFSETQ in the germline V gene. The junction had 12 bases not matched to a gene; V was cut back by 4 bases and J by 8 bases. CDR3 coding DNA: TGCGCCAGCAGCCTTTCCCCGGGACAGGGCCAGGGCTACACCTTC. The encoded protein is CASSLSPGQGQGYTF.

J is TRBJ1-2 and V is TRBV30; tentative D call: TRBD1 (5 bases). The V and J ends lost 8 bases and 6 bases respectively, with 16 bases between them. Germline CDR1 GTSNPN, CDR2 SVGIG (reference sequence). This CDR3 has 12 amino acids. The CDR3 DNA is TGTGCCGGGATGAGGGGAGAGAATGGCTACACCTTC. Its translation is CAGMRGENGYTF.

Here the CDR3 reads CASSPTSISYEQYF. The CDR3 DNA reads TGTGCCAGCAGCCCCACAAGTATTTCCTACGAGCAGTACTTC. The chain carries TRBV14 and TRBJ2-7; the D is unclear. Germline V CDR1 and CDR2: SGHDN, FVKESK. The V and J ends lost 4 bases and 1 base respectively, with 11 bases between them. The CDR3 consists of 14 residues. Full variable domain (outside the CDR3, taken from reference TRBV14 and TRBJ2-7): EAGVTQFPSHSVIEKGQTVTLRCDPISGHDNLYWYRRVMGKEIKFLLHFVKESKQDESGMPNNRFLAERTGGTYSTLKVQPAELEDSGVYFCASSPTSISYEQYFGPGTRLTVT.

This rearrangement joins TRBV3-1 (or the pseudogene TRBV3-2) to TRBJ2-2; TRBD1 is a possible D gene (6 bases). This CDR3 spans 13 amino acids. The germline V and J ends were trimmed by 3 bases and 8 bases, with 10 bases remaining between them. The V gene's germline CDR1 is LGHDT and CDR2 YNNKEL (reference sequence). The CDR3 nucleotides are TGTGCCAGCAGCCAGGGGACAATGGGGGAGCTGTTTTTT. As protein: CASSQGTMGELFF.

The V gene is TRBV7-8, the J gene TRBJ1-2; 10 nucleotides align to TRBD1. This CDR3 has 15 amino acids. The germline gives CDR1 SGHVS, CDR2 FQNEAQ. With 1 base clipped from V and 5 bases from J, the junction kept 4 bases outside the gene matches. CDR3 region: CASSLGGTGVYGYTF. The CDR3 region has the DNA TGTGCCAGCAGCTTAGGAGGGACAGGGGTTTATGGCTACACCTTC.

This chain connects TRBV11-2 to TRBJ1-2; D remains unclear. V was clipped by 0 bases and J by 4 bases, with 15 bases between them. Germline lookup yields CDR1 SGHAT and CDR2 FQNNGV. The CDR3 consists of 16 residues. The DNA for the CDR3 is TGTGCCAGCAGCTTAGATGGGGTTCCCTACCTCTATGGCTACACCTTC. Encoded protein: CASSLDGVPYLYGYTF.

V gene TRBV7-2 combines with J gene TRBJ2-1, with TRBD2 identical over 8 bases. CDR3 length equals 15 residues. Germline CDR1 is SGHTA and CDR2 is FQGNSA. Trimming cost V 6 bases and J 6 bases; bases outside gene matches: 10. The DNA for the CDR3 is TGTGCCAGCAGAGTCCGGGGGGGTCCCTCCAATGAGCAGTTCTTC. Encoded protein: CASRVRGGPSNEQFF.

The chain recombines TRBV29-1 with TRBJ2-7; possible D gene TRBD2, 7 bases. Trimming removed 6 bases at V and 1 base at J, with 13 bases between. The germline gives CDR1 SQVTM, CDR2 ANQGSEA. The CDR3 sequence is 13 residues long. The CDR3 DNA reads TGCAGCGTGAGGGGGGGTAGATCCTACGAGCAGTACTTC. Its protein product is CSVRGGRSYEQYF.

CDR3 DNA: TGTGCCAGTAGTGCGTTACAAGAGACCCAGTACTTC. This codes for CASSALQETQYF. V and J are TRBV19 and TRBJ2-5; D remains unclear. This CDR3 region has 12 residues. The V gene's germline CDR1 is LNHDA and CDR2 SQIVND (reference sequence). V was clipped by 5 bases and J by 2 bases, with 6 bases between them.

V usage is TRBV3-1 (or the pseudogene TRBV3-2) and J usage is TRBJ2-7; D is undetermined. CDR3 length equals 12 residues. The germline gives CDR1 LGHDT, CDR2 YNNKEL (reference sequence). V lost 4 bases, J lost 7 bases, and 11 bases lay in between. This chain's CDR3 is CASSLAQREQYF. The CDR3 bases are TGTGCCAGCAGCCTCGCCCAAAGGGAGCAGTACTTC.

This chain joins TRBV12-3 or TRBV12-4 and TRBJ1-4; D is uncertain. The CDR3 has 13 residues. Trimming cost V 3 bases and J 8 bases, with 10 bases left between them. As DNA, the CDR3 is TGTGCCAGCAGTTTTGGCTCGAACGAAAAACTGTTTTTT. Amino acid sequence: CASSFGSNEKLFF.